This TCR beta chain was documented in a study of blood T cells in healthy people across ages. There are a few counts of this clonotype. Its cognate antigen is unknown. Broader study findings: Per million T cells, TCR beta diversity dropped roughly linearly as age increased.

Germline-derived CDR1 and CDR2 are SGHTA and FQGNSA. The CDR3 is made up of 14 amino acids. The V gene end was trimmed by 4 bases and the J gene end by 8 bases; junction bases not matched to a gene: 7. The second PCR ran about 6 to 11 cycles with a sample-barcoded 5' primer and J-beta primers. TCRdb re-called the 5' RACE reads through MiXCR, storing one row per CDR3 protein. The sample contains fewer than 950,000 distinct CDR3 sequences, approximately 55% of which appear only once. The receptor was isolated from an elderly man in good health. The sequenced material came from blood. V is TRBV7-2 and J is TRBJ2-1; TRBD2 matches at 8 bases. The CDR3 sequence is CASSWSGSIDEQFF. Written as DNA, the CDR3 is TGTGCCAGCAGCTGGAGCGGGAGTATCGATGAGCAGTTCTTC.